Each of the 24 T cell receptor beta chains below was sequenced from the same sample in a study of early T cells in non-severe SARS-CoV-2 infection. TCRdb re-called the 5' RACE reads through MiXCR, storing one row per CDR3 protein. The table lists about 37,000 distinct CDR3 sequences, 5% to 6.5% of them singletons, with 20% to 30% in the top ten. Input material: whole blood. Every receptor here comes from an adult who was a healthcare worker with PCR-confirmed SARS-CoV-2 infection or an uninfected control (not recorded which).

This clonotype was seen ten or more times. The chain links TRBV7-2 to TRBJ1-2, with TRBD1 as a possible D gene (5 bases). V dropped 4 bases and J dropped 11 bases, with 29 bases sitting between them. This CDR3 spans 17 amino acids. Germline CDR1 reads SGHTA; CDR2 reads FQGNSA. The CDR3 nucleotides read TGTGCCAGCAGCTCTGTACCGGGACCCAGTCCTAACTATGAGTACACCTTC. Translation gives CASSSVPGPSPNYEYTF.

The gene calls are TRBV6-5 and TRBJ2-2; D is tentatively TRBD1 or TRBD2 (6 bases each). This CDR3 comprises 18 residues. Trimming took 0 bases from V and 6 from J, leaving 20 bases between them. Germline CDR1 MNHEY, CDR2 SVGAGI. The CDR3 nucleotides read TGTGCCAGCAGTTACTCGACGCCCGGGGGCGGTGGGGCCGGGGAGCTGTTTTTT. Translation: CASSYSTPGGGGAGELFF.

This clonotype has ten or more counts. The chain links TRBV2 to TRBJ1-1, with D perhaps matching TRBD1 (6 bases). This CDR3 region has 13 residues. Trimming removed 6 bases from V and 1 base from J, with 9 bases in between. CDR1 SNHLY and CDR2 FYNNEI come from the germline V gene. The CDR3 DNA reads TGTGCCAGCAGAACACAGGGGAACACTGAAGCTTTCTTT. Its protein product is CASRTQGNTEAFF.

This clonotype was recorded at least ten times. This chain links TRBV5-1 with TRBJ2-1; D possibly corresponds to TRBD2 (6 bases). Germline V gene lookup returns CDR1 SGHRS and CDR2 YFSETQ. The CDR3 consists of 15 residues. V was shortened by 3 bases and J by 7 bases, with 17 bases between the two germline ends. The CDR3 DNA reads TGCGCCAGCAGCTCCGGACCCGGAGGGTCGAATGAGCAGTTCTTC. Protein sequence: CASSSGPGGSNEQFF.

The sample holds a few counts of this clonotype. The chain is built from TRBV7-6 and TRBJ2-1, with 12 bases that match TRBD1. Germline CDR1 and CDR2: SGHVS and FNYEAQ. V gave up 4 bases and J gave up 10 bases; unmatched junction bases: 11. The CDR3 is 16 amino acids. The DNA of the CDR3 is TGTGCCAGCAGCTCAGGCCGGGACAGGGGGCTACAGGAGCAGTTCTTC. Its protein product is CASSSGRDRGLQEQFF. Drawing the rest from reference TRBV7-6 and TRBJ2-1, the complete variable domain is GAGVSQSPRYKVTKRGQDVALRCDPISGHVSLYWYRQALGQGPEFLTYFNYEAQQDKSGLPNDRFSAERPEGSISTLTIQRTEQRDSAMYRCASSSGRDRGLQEQFFGPGTRLTVL.

The chain couples TRBV20-1 to TRBJ1-2; 9 bases line up with TRBD1. CDR1 and CDR2 from the germline V gene are DFQATT and SNEGSKA (reference sequence). CDR3 size: 14 residues. The ends lost 0 bases at V and 4 bases at J; junction bases unmatched: 3. The CDR3, as DNA: TGCAGTGCTAGAGATCCACAGGGGGCCTATGGCTACACCTTC. As protein: CSARDPQGAYGYTF.

This clonotype was seen a few times. The J gene is TRBJ2-4, the V gene TRBV7-8; no clear D. From germline, CDR1 is SGHVS and CDR2 FQNEAQ. Trimming shortened V by 5 bases and J by 2 bases, and 10 bases separated the two germline ends. This CDR3 has 14 residues. CDR3 coding DNA: TGTGCCAGCAGCCACAGCTTGACCAAAAACATTCAGTACTTC. Encoded protein: CASSHSLTKNIQYF. Combining the CDR3 with reference TRBV7-8 and TRBJ2-4 gives the whole variable domain GAGVSQSPRYKVAKRGQDVALRCDPISGHVSLFWYQQALGQGPEFLTYFQNEAQLDKSGLPSDRFFAERPEGSVSTLKIQRTQQEDSAVYLCASSHSLTKNIQYFGAGTRLSVL.

There are many counts of this clonotype. The V call is TRBV29-1, the J call TRBJ2-1; 12 positions match TRBD1. This CDR3 is built from 16 residues. J lost 1 base, V lost 5 bases, and 6 bases had no gene match. CDR1 and CDR2 (germline): SQVTM, ANQGSEA. This CDR3 reads CSVSPGQGASYNEQFF. The CDR3 bases are TGCAGCGTTTCACCGGGACAGGGGGCATCCTACAATGAGCAGTTCTTC.

This clonotype was observed many times. The rearrangement uses TRBV7-9 and TRBJ2-3, with D tentatively TRBD2 (6 bases). CDR3 length equals 13 residues. From germline, CDR1 is SEHNR and CDR2 FQNEAQ (reference sequence). V lost 6 bases to trimming and J lost 1 base, with 8 bases between them. This chain's CDR3 is CASRRDRTDTQYF. The CDR3 nucleotides are TGTGCCAGCAGGCGGGACCGCACAGATACGCAGTATTTT.

This clonotype was observed a few times. The chain has TRBV5-4 and TRBJ2-5; D remains unclear. Germline V lookup: CDR1 SGHNT, CDR2 YYREEE (reference sequence). The CDR3 has 15 residues. Trimming cost V 4 bases and J 5 bases, with 18 bases left between them. The CDR3 loop reads CASSPFDPEQETQYF. The CDR3 DNA reads as TGTGCCAGCAGCCCTTTTGACCCAGAACAGGAGACCCAGTACTTC.

This clonotype appeared many times. The J gene is TRBJ2-2, the V gene TRBV7-2, with D possibly TRBD2 on 6 matching bases. This CDR3 comprises 15 residues. With 1 base removed from V and 8 bases from J, the gap between germline ends came to 14 bases. Germline-derived CDR1 and CDR2 are SGHTA and FQGNSA. CDR3 residues: CASSLDRRGGGELFF. The CDR3 nucleotides are TGTGCCAGCAGCTTAGACCGGCGGGGCGGTGGGGAGCTGTTTTTT. The variable domain in full, with the rest retrieved from reference TRBV7-2 and TRBJ2-2, is GAGVSQSPSNKVTEKGKDVELRCDPISGHTALYWYRQSLGQGLEFLIYFQGNSAPDKSGLPSDRFSAERTGGSVSTLTIQRTQQEDSAVYLCASSLDRRGGGELFFGEGSRLTVL.

The sample holds many counts of this clonotype. The chain links TRBV5-8 to TRBJ2-3; 7 nucleotides match TRBD2. Germline CDR1 SGHTS, CDR2 YDEGEE. This CDR3 spans 15 amino acids. The V segment lost 3 bases and the J segment 0 bases; nucleotides outside the gene matches: 4. The CDR3 DNA reads TGTGCCAGCAGCTGGCGGGAGTATAGCACAGATACGCAGTATTTT. This translates into CASSWREYSTDTQYF. Full variable domain (remainder filled in from reference TRBV5-8 and TRBJ2-3): EAGVTQSPTHLIKTRGQQATLRCSPISGHTSVYWYQQALGLGLQFLLWYDEGEERNRGNFPPRFSGRQFPNYSSELNVNALELEDSALYLCASSWREYSTDTQYFGPGTRLTVL.

Many counts were recorded for this clonotype. This chain joins TRBV19 and TRBJ2-7, with a possible D match to TRBD1 (5 bases). The germline V gene encodes CDR1 LNHDA and CDR2 SQIVND (reference sequence). The CDR3 loop spans 13 amino acids. Trimming took off 3 bases at V and 5 bases at J, with 11 bases between the two ends. CDR3 protein: CASSIQGSDEQYF. For the CDR3, the DNA is TGTGCCAGTAGTATTCAGGGCAGCGACGAGCAGTACTTC.

This clonotype was picked up many times. This rearrangement joins TRBV5-1 to TRBJ1-6; 8 nucleotides agree with TRBD1. The length of the CDR3 is 15 residues. V dropped 2 bases and J dropped 9; count of bases not matched to a gene: 7. Germline-derived CDR1 and CDR2 are SGHRS and YFSETQ. The DNA of the CDR3 is TGCGCCAGCAGCTTAGGCCGGGACAGGTCTTCACCCCTCCACTTT. Protein sequence: CASSLGRDRSSPLHF.

This clonotype was picked up many times. This chain joins TRBV13 and TRBJ2-1; TRBD1 agrees at 7 bases. Germline V gene sequence: CDR1 PRHDT, CDR2 FYEKMQ (reference sequence). The CDR3 runs 14 residues. V lost 4 bases and J lost 4; bases outside the gene matches: 4. CDR3 loop: CASSYRQGYNEQFF. CDR3 in DNA: TGTGCCAGCAGCTACAGACAGGGATACAATGAGCAGTTCTTC. The full variable domain, completed using reference TRBV13 and TRBJ2-1, is AAGVIQSPRHLIKEKRETATLKCYPIPRHDTVYWYQQGPGQDPQFLISFYEKMQSDKGSIPDRFSAQQFSDYHSELNMSSLELGDSALYFCASSYRQGYNEQFFGPGTRLTVL.

This clonotype was recorded at least ten times. The chain combines TRBV30 with TRBJ2-1, with unresolved D. Germline-derived CDR1 and CDR2 are GTSNPN and SVGIG (reference sequence). This CDR3 contains 13 residues. V gave up 0 bases and J gave up 4 bases, with 7 bases separating them. CDR3 sequence (DNA): TGTGCCTGGAGTGTAAGCAGGTACAATGAGCAGTTCTTC. Encoded protein: CAWSVSRYNEQFF.

Many counts were recorded for this clonotype. This CDR3 reads CASSLAGTGGYTQYF. CDR3 sequence (DNA): TGTGCCAGCAGCTTAGCGGGGACAGGAGGATACACCCAGTACTTC. The rearrangement uses TRBV7-2 and TRBJ2-5; 8 positions agree with TRBD1. Germline assignment: CDR1 SGHTA and CDR2 FQGNSA. Unmatched junction bases numbered 8, after V lost 0 bases and J lost 8 bases. This CDR3 contains 15 residues.

This clonotype has a count of ten or more. V usage is TRBV5-1 and J usage is TRBJ2-2; 12 bases match TRBD2. This CDR3 contains 16 residues. Germline assignment: CDR1 SGHRS and CDR2 YFSETQ. V trimming: 5 bases; J trimming: 5 bases; junction bases outside the gene matches: 7. The CDR3 region has the DNA TGCGCCAGCAGTTCAACCGGGACTAGCGGGACCGGGGAGCTGTTTTTT. This gives the protein CASSSTGTSGTGELFF.

This clonotype was seen ten or more times. The rearrangement links TRBV6-6 to TRBJ1-1; D call uncertain. CDR1 and CDR2 (germline): MNHNY, SVGAGI (reference sequence). Trimming stripped 2 bases from V and 0 bases from J, with 7 bases between. The CDR3 spans 14 residues. Here the CDR3 DNA reads TGTGCCAGCAGTTACGGGAACCTGAACACTGAAGCTTTCTTT. Protein product: CASSYGNLNTEAFF.

V and J are TRBV4-2 and TRBJ1-2; 12 nucleotides line up with TRBD1. Germline V lookup: CDR1 LGHNA, CDR2 YNFKEQ. This CDR3 has 14 residues. V shed 1 base, J shed 8 bases, and the junction held 2 bases outside the gene matches. CDR3 in DNA: TGTGCCAGCAGCCAAGGGGACAGGGGGCAAGGCTACACCTTC. Its translation is CASSQGDRGQGYTF.

This clonotype was found many times. V and J are TRBV4-3 and TRBJ2-2; 8 bases are a match to TRBD2. CDR1 and CDR2 (germline): LGHNA, YSLEER. J lost 7 bases, V lost 0 bases, and 10 bases had no gene match. The length of the CDR3 is 17 residues. The CDR3 sequence: CASSQDLAGGSGGELFF. CDR3 sequence (DNA): TGCGCCAGCAGCCAAGATTTGGCGGGGGGCTCCGGCGGGGAGCTGTTTTTT.

The chain has TRBV7-9 and TRBJ2-1; 8 positions agree with TRBD2. Losses at the gene ends were 5 bases for V and 0 bases for J; bases not matched to a gene: 6. CDR1 and CDR2 from the germline V gene are SEHNR and FQNEAQ (reference sequence). This CDR3 spans 16 amino acids. The CDR3, as DNA: TGTGCCAGCAGCCTCCGGGGGGGGAGCTCCTACAATGAGCAGTTCTTC. It specifies CASSLRGGSSYNEQFF.

This clonotype appeared many times. The gene calls are TRBV7-2 and TRBJ1-2; D call uncertain. Germline CDR1 is SGHTA and CDR2 is FQGNSA. Trimming pared 5 bases from V and 5 bases from J, leaving 15 bases between. This CDR3 region has 14 residues. CDR3 region: CASSPQARSYGYTF. CDR3 nucleotide sequence: TGTGCCAGCAGCCCACAAGCGAGGTCATATGGCTACACCTTC.

This clonotype came up a few times. This sequence joins TRBV4-2 and TRBJ1-1; a weak D match, TRBD1 (5 bases). Germline values: CDR1 LGHNA, CDR2 YNFKEQ. V was cut by 0 bases and J by 6 bases, with 14 bases left in between. There are 15 residues in the CDR3. The CDR3 region has the DNA TGTGCCAGCAGCCAAGACGAGGGGCTGAGGGCTGAAGCTTTCTTT. Its protein product is CASSQDEGLRAEAFF.